A selection of T cell receptor beta chains follows, all from one sample in a study of regulatory T cells in long-lasting Graves disease. TCRdb processed the multiplex PCR reads anew with MiXCR; each CDR3 protein has one entry. Seen here are about 340,000 distinct CDR3 sequences, roughly 21% observed once, and the top ten hold less than 35%. The sequenced sample was peripheral blood mononuclear cells (PBMCs), obtained when the disease was refractory, from a patient treated with antithyroid drugs. These receptors originate from a female donor with Graves disease. CDR3s include the opening cysteine and the closing phenylalanine or tryptophan. The D gene is left open where the match is weak. Expanded clones get a size class; other rows say once, few or many, or leave the size out.

V gene	D gene	clone size	J gene	CDR3 length	CDR3 DNA	CDR3 protein
TRBV19	NA	few	TRBJ1-2	15	TGTGCCAGTAGTCTAAGGATGACAGGAAACTATGGCTACACCTTC	CASSLRMTGNYGYTF
TRBV12-5	TRBD1	NA	TRBJ2-3	15	TGTGCTAGTGGTTCAGACAGGGGATCTTTACATACGCAGTATTTT	CASGSDRGSLHTQYF
TRBV7-2	NA	few	TRBJ1-2	16	TGTGCCAGCAGCTTAGCGAGGGACACCCAGACCTATGGCTACACCTTC	CASSLARDTQTYGYTF
TRBV12-3/TRBV12-4	NA	NA	TRBJ2-2	18	TGTGCCAGCAGTTTCAATACATTTGGCAGGGCGAACACCGGGGAGCTGTTTTTT	CASSFNTFGRANTGELFF
TRBV2	TRBD1	many	TRBJ2-6	15	TGTGCCAGTGACAGGGTGGGGTCTGGGGCCAACGTCCTGACTTTC	CASDRVGSGANVLTF
TRBV5-1	NA	few	TRBJ2-7	14	TGCGCCAGCAGCCTCATGGATGTTCCTTACGAGCAGTACTTC	CASSLMDVPYEQYF
TRBV6-1	TRBD1	many	TRBJ1-1	14	TGTGCCAGCAGTCAGCGACAGGGTAAGACTGAAGCTTTCTTT	CASSQRQGKTEAFF
TRBV18	NA	NA	TRBJ1-2	14	TGTGCCAGCTCACCCCAAGGACAGAACTATGGCTACACCTTC	CASSPQGQNYGYTF
TRBV6-1	NA	few	TRBJ2-5	16	TGTGCCAGCGAAATCCGAGCAACGGGCTCAGGGGAGACCCAGTACTTC	CASEIRATGSGETQYF
TRBV7-6	NA	many	TRBJ1-2	13	TGTGCCAGCAGCCCTCAACGAGGCTATGGCTACACCTTC	CASSPQRGYGYTF
TRBV4-1	TRBD2	NA	TRBJ2-5	19	TGCGCCAGCAGCCAAGAAGGGACTAGCAGGGGGGCCTCCCAAGAGACCCAGTACTTC	CASSQEGTSRGASQETQYF
TRBV7-2	TRBD2	NA	TRBJ2-6	20	TGTGCCAGCAGCTTTGGGTGGCCAGCGGGAGCCCCCTCTGGGGCCAACGTCCTGACTTTC	CASSFGWPAGAPSGANVLTF
TRBV10-3	TRBD1	few	TRBJ2-7	14	TGTGCCATCATGGGACAGGGTGGATCGGGAGAGCAGTACTTC	CAIMGQGGSGEQYF
TRBV3-1	TRBD2	NA	TRBJ2-7	14	TGTGCCAGCAGCCCGGCTAGCGGCACCTACGAGCAGTACTTC	CASSPASGTYEQYF
TRBV7-3	NA	many	TRBJ2-2	13	TGTGCCAGCAGCGCTACTGGGACCGGGGAGCTGTTTTTT	CASSATGTGELFF
TRBV5-1	TRBD1	NA	TRBJ2-5	15	TGCGCCAGCAGCTCGCGGACAGGGTCCCAAGAGACCCAGTACTTC	CASSSRTGSQETQYF
TRBV6-5	NA	many	TRBJ1-5	14	TGTGCCAGCAGTTGGGGGATTGGCAATCAGCCCCAGCATTTT	CASSWGIGNQPQHF
TRBV28	NA	many	TRBJ2-2	16	TGTGCCAGCAGTTTATCATCAGGGGACCGAGCCGGGGAGCTGTTTTTT	CASSLSSGDRAGELFF
TRBV7-2	TRBD1	many	TRBJ2-5	14	TGTGCCAGCAGCCAGGACAGGGGTGGGGAGACCCAGTACTTC	CASSQDRGGETQYF
TRBV2	TRBD1	many	TRBJ2-4	14	TGTGCCAGCAGTGTGACAGGGGCTGGAAACATTCAGTACTTC	CASSVTGAGNIQYF
TRBV11-2	TRBD1	NA	TRBJ2-7	14	TGTGCCAGCAGAAATGGACAGGGTCAGCACGAGCAGTACTTC	CASRNGQGQHEQYF
TRBV4-1	TRBD2	few	TRBJ2-2	16	TGCGCCAGCAGCCAAGATCCGGCGGGGGGGACCGGGGAGCTGTTTTTT	CASSQDPAGGTGELFF
TRBV28	TRBD1	few	TRBJ2-7	15	TGTGCCAGCAGTTTAAGGTCAGGGGGCCCCTACGAGCAGTACTTC	CASSLRSGGPYEQYF
TRBV7-3	NA	NA	TRBJ2-1	14	TGTGCCAGTAATACATGGCAGCCTAGTGATGAGCAGTTCTTC	CASNTWQPSDEQFF
TRBV19	TRBD2	NA	TRBJ2-7	14	TGTGCCAGTAGGCCGACTAGCGGGATCTACGAGCAGTACTTC	CASRPTSGIYEQYF
TRBV5-1	NA	NA	TRBJ1-2	15	TGCGCCAGCAGTCTCGGACATGAAGCTAACTATGGCTACACCTTC	CASSLGHEANYGYTF
TRBV20-1	NA	few	TRBJ1-5	12	TGCAGTGCCAGACTTAGCAATCAGCCCCAGCATTTT	CSARLSNQPQHF
TRBV9	NA	NA	TRBJ1-6	16	TGTGCCAGCAGCGTAGACCCAGGGGAGTCGGGTTCACCCCTCCACTTT	CASSVDPGESGSPLHF
TRBV6-5	NA	many	TRBJ1-5	14	TGTGCCAGCAGTTACTCGTTAAAAAGAGGGCCCCAGCATTTT	CASSYSLKRGPQHF
TRBV3-1	NA	NA	TRBJ1-6	14	TGTGCCAGCAGCCAGCGACAGGCTAATTCACCCCTCCACTTT	CASSQRQANSPLHF
TRBV5-5	NA	NA	TRBJ2-7	16	TGTGCCAGCAGCTTGGAACCAGGGAGCCTCTCCTACGAGCAGTACTTC	CASSLEPGSLSYEQYF
TRBV24-1	NA	many	TRBJ2-5	11	TGTGCCACCCAGGGAGGAGAGACCCAGTACTTC	CATQGGETQYF
TRBV7-2	NA	many	TRBJ1-1	16	TGTGCCAGCAGCTTAGAAGCGCCCCCCGTCGGCACTGAAGCTTTCTTT	CASSLEAPPVGTEAFF
TRBV30	TRBD1	many	TRBJ1-5	15	TGTGCCTGGAGACAAGGGACAGGGGCTACCGAAGCCCAGCATTTT	CAWRQGTGATEAQHF
TRBV4-1	NA	NA	TRBJ2-7	16	TGCGCCAGCAGCCAACACCTCGGGAGTCAGACCTACGAGCAGTACTTC	CASSQHLGSQTYEQYF
TRBV5-1	TRBD2	few	TRBJ2-5	16	TGCGCCAGCAGAAAGGCGTATGGCGGGAGACTAGAGACCCAGTACTTC	CASRKAYGGRLETQYF
TRBV2	TRBD2	NA	TRBJ2-1	18	TGTGCCAGCAGCCAAGCGACTAGCGGGGGTCGGCCCTACAATGAGCAGTTCTTC	CASSQATSGGRPYNEQFF
TRBV12-3/TRBV12-4	TRBD1	few	TRBJ1-2	15	TGTGCCAGCAGTCCGCCCGACAGGGTTCGCTATGGCTACACCTTC	CASSPPDRVRYGYTF
TRBV12-3/TRBV12-4	NA	NA	TRBJ1-1	13	TGTGCCAACAGCCCCCCACCGAACACTGAAGCTTTCTTT	CANSPPPNTEAFF
TRBV20-1	TRBD1	NA	TRBJ1-6	12	TGCAGTGCTAGTACAGGGGACTCACCCCTCCACTTT	CSASTGDSPLHF
TRBV15	NA	many	TRBJ1-1	16	TGTGCCACCAGCAGGGCTTGGACGGTGAAGAACACTGAAGCTTTCTTT	CATSRAWTVKNTEAFF
TRBV18	TRBD1	many	TRBJ2-7	13	TGTGCCAGCTCACCGGGACAGTACTACGAGCAGTACTTC	CASSPGQYYEQYF
TRBV5-4	NA	NA	TRBJ1-6	16	TGTGCCAGCACCGAGTTTGGGGCGTCCTATAATTCACCCCTCCACTTT	CASTEFGASYNSPLHF
TRBV20-1	NA	few	TRBJ2-4	12	TGCAGTGCTAGGGACCTGGGAAACATTCAGTACTTC	CSARDLGNIQYF
TRBV12-3/TRBV12-4	NA	many	TRBJ1-2	16	TGTGCCAGCAGTTTAACAGAGGACGCCACTTACTATGGCTACACCTTC	CASSLTEDATYYGYTF
TRBV11-2	NA	NA	TRBJ2-2	15	TGTGCCAGCAGCCCCCTTGAGGGTAGGACCGGGGAGCTGTTTTTT	CASSPLEGRTGELFF
TRBV27	NA	many	TRBJ1-2	13	TGTGCCAGCAGTTCTAGGGGCGGACATGGCTACACCTTC	CASSSRGGHGYTF